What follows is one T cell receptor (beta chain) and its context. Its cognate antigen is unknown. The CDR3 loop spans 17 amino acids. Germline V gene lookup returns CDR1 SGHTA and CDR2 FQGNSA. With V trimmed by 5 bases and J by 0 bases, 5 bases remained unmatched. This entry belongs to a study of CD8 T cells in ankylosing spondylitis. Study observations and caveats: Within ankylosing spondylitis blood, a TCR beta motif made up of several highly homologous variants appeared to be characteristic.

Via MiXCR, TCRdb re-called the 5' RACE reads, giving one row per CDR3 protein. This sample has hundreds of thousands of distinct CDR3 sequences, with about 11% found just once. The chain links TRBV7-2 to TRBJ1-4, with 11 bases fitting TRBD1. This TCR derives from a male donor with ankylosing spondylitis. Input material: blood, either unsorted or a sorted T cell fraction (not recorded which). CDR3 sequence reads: CASSRTGGVATNEKLFF. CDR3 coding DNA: TGTGCCAGCAGCAGGACAGGGGGCGTCGCAACTAATGAAAAACTGTTTTTT.